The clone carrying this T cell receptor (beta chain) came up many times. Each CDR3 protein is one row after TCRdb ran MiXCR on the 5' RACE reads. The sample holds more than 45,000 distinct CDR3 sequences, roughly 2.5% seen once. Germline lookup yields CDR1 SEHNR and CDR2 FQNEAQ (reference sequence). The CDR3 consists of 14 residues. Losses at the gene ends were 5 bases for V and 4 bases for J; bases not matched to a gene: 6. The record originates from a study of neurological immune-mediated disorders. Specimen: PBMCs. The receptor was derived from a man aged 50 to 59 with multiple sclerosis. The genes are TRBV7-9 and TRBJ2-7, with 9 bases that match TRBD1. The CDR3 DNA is TGTGCCAGCAGCCCCCGGGACAGGGTATACGAGCAGTACTTC. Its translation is CASSPRDRVYEQYF.